These 19 T cell receptor beta chains were sequenced from one sample in a study of T cell changes during pregnancy in multiple sclerosis. Data came from immunoSEQ multiplex PCR; TCRdb stores just in-frame clones and leaves some out. The sample has fewer than 45,000 clones; roughly 91% are singletons. The sample here was CD4+ T cells from peripheral blood mononuclear cells, taken in the second trimester of pregnancy. Every receptor here comes from a female donor in good health, enrolled as a control in a pregnancy study.

This sequence joins TRBV12-5 and TRBJ2-1; a possible D gene is TRBD2 (5 bases). CDR1 is LGHNT and CDR2 is FRNRAP in the germline V gene. CDR3 length equals 14 residues. Trimming removed 1 base at V and 8 bases at J, with 12 bases between. CDR3 sequence reads: CASGLGVAMDEQFF. The DNA for the CDR3 is TGTGCTAGTGGTTTGGGGGTAGCGATGGATGAGCAGTTCTTC.

The chain joins TRBV19 to TRBJ2-3, with 11 bases lining up with TRBD2. V was pared by 3 bases and J by 6 bases, with 11 bases of the junction left unmatched. Per germline, CDR1 LNHDA and CDR2 SQIVND (reference sequence). The CDR3 consists of 17 residues. The CDR3 DNA follows: TGTGCCAGTAGTATCGACCGTTTAGCGGGGGGGTATGATACGCAGTATTTT. This codes for CASSIDRLAGGYDTQYF.

V gene TRBV5-1 combines with J gene TRBJ2-7; 16 nucleotides agree with TRBD2. The CDR3 is 17 amino acids. Germline V gene data show CDR1 as SGHRS and CDR2 as YFSETQ. V shed 3 bases, J shed 3 bases, and the junction held 6 bases outside the gene matches. The DNA of the CDR3 is TGCGCCAGCAGCTCGGGACTAGCGGGAGGGCCGAACTACGAGCAGTACTTC. Its translation: CASSSGLAGGPNYEQYF.

J is TRBJ2-1 and V is TRBV5-6, with a possible D match to TRBD1 (5 bases). V was trimmed by 1 base and J by 9 bases, leaving 17 bases between them. The CDR3 covers 15 residues. Germline assignment: CDR1 SGHDT and CDR2 YYEEEE. The CDR3 sequence is CASSLPGKSLAEQFF. The DNA of the CDR3 is TGTGCCAGCAGCTTGCCAGGGAAATCACTGGCTGAGCAGTTCTTC.

Of note for this clone: Relative to the germline gene, one junction end is altered; a read error may explain this. The chain carries TRBV20-1 and TRBJ2-7, with D perhaps TRBD1 (5 bases). There are 11 residues in the CDR3. Germline CDR1 DFQATT, CDR2 SNEGSKA (reference sequence). The CDR3 DNA sequence: TGCAGTGCTAGGATGGGTCAGGGTTTCCCCTTC. Protein: CSARMGQGFPF.

CDR3 nucleotide sequence: TGTGCCAGCCGTGCGGGACATAGCATTCAGTACTTC. Translated, it gives CASRAGHSIQYF. This chain uses TRBV2 with TRBJ2-4, with D perhaps TRBD1 or TRBD2 (6 bases each). Trimming pared 8 bases from V and 9 bases from J, leaving 14 bases between. The CDR3 spans 12 residues. The germline V gene encodes CDR1 SNHLY and CDR2 FYNNEI.

The chain employs TRBV6-1 and TRBJ1-1; TRBD1 matches 7 bases. Trimming removed 10 bases from V and 0 bases from J; junction bases left unmatched: 11. Germline V lookup: CDR1 MNHNS, CDR2 SASEGT. The CDR3 totals 15 residues. CDR3 in DNA: TGTGCCACCGGACCAGCGGACAGGATGAACACTGAAGCTTTCTTT. It is translated as CATGPADRMNTEAFF.

The chain uses TRBV7-7 and TRBJ2-1; 9 bases match TRBD2. CDR1 and CDR2 (germline): SSHAT, FNYEAQ (reference sequence). The CDR3 covers 13 residues. CDR3 coding DNA: TGTGCTAGTGGTGCGGGAGGGCCCTCTGAGCAGTTCTTC. Translating it yields CASGAGGPSEQFF. The full variable domain, in which reference TRBV7-7 and TRBJ2-1 provide the parts outside the CDR3, is GAGVSQSPRYKVTKRGQDVTLRCDPISSHATLYWYQQALGQGPEFLTYFNYEAQPDKSGLPSDRFSAERPEGSISTLTIQRTEQRDSAMYRCASGAGGPSEQFFGPGTRLTVL.

This chain connects TRBV14 to TRBJ2-7; 8 bases are shared with TRBD1. Germline values: CDR1 SGHDN, CDR2 FVKESK. The CDR3 contains 13 residues. V was pared by 4 bases and J by 5 bases, with 4 bases of the junction left unmatched. The CDR3 coding sequence is TGTGCCAGCAGCCCCCGGACAGGGAACGAGCAGTACTTC. Translating gives CASSPRTGNEQYF.

The chain uses TRBV9 and TRBJ2-7; TRBD1 agrees at 8 bases. From germline, CDR1 is SGDLS and CDR2 YYNGEE. This CDR3 has 16 amino acids. The V segment lost 0 bases and the J segment 6 bases; nucleotides outside the gene matches: 11. CDR3 sequence: CASSVGRTGSFGEQYF. The CDR3 nucleotides read TGTGCCAGCAGCGTAGGAAGGACAGGGAGTTTTGGCGAGCAGTACTTC.

This clone was observed a handful of times. The rearrangement links TRBV7-9 to TRBJ2-3, with D possibly matching TRBD2 (6 bases). Germline values: CDR1 SEHNR, CDR2 FQNEAQ (reference sequence). This CDR3 is built from 14 residues. The germline V and J ends were trimmed by 6 bases and 7 bases, with 17 bases remaining between them. The CDR3 protein is CASSDARRGNTQYF. The CDR3 bases are TGTGCCAGCAGTGACGCCCGGAGGGGAAATACGCAGTATTTT.

V and J are TRBV5-4 and TRBJ2-3; D is unclear. V shed 2 bases and J shed 2 bases, with 6 bases lying between them. There are 13 residues in the CDR3. Per the germline V gene, CDR1 is SGHNT and CDR2 is YYREEE (reference sequence). The CDR3 spells CASSLATTDTQYF. CDR3 nucleotides: TGTGCCAGCAGCTTAGCCACCACAGATACGCAGTATTTT.

The chain joins TRBV11-2 to TRBJ2-2; possible D gene TRBD1, 6 bases. Germline V gene lookup returns CDR1 SGHAT and CDR2 FQNNGV. This CDR3 comprises 13 residues. Trimming pared 2 bases from V and 7 bases from J, leaving 8 bases between. The CDR3 nucleotides read TGTGCCAGCAGCTTAAGGGGGAGCGGGGAGCTGTTTTTT. Translation gives CASSLRGSGELFF.

The CDR3 region is CASSPSTSGGYNEQFF. Here the CDR3 DNA reads TGTGCCAGCTCACCCTCGACTAGCGGGGGTTACAATGAGCAGTTCTTC. This rearrangement joins TRBV18 to TRBJ2-1; 12 bases align to TRBD2. J was trimmed by 4 bases and V by 3 bases; bases with no gene match: 4. The CDR3 has 16 residues. Germline CDR1 is KGHSH and CDR2 is LQKENI.

V usage is TRBV5-1 and J usage is TRBJ2-7; TRBD2 matches 8 bases. Germline trimming cut 2 bases from V and 2 bases from J; bases unmatched to any gene: 12. Germline V gene sequence: CDR1 SGHRS, CDR2 YFSETQ. This CDR3 is built from 17 residues. The CDR3 DNA follows: TGCGCCAGCAGCTTCGGGAGGGGTAGGGAAAATACCTACGAGCAGTACTTC. It specifies CASSFGRGRENTYEQYF.

The chain combines TRBV4-1 with TRBJ2-7, with D possibly TRBD1 on 5 matching bases. CDR1 and CDR2 from the germline V gene are MGHRA and YSYEKL. The CDR3 runs to 13 residues. Trimming cost V 6 bases and J 2 bases, with 11 bases left between them. Here the CDR3 reads CASSSWGTYEQYF. The CDR3 nucleotides are TGCGCCAGCAGTTCCTGGGGCACCTACGAGCAGTACTTC.

The chain uses TRBV2 and TRBJ2-5; 9 bases are shared with TRBD1. With 6 bases clipped from V and 1 base from J, the junction kept 12 bases outside the gene matches. CDR1 and CDR2 (germline): SNHLY, FYNNEI. The CDR3 extends over 17 amino acids. The CDR3 reads CASRLGQGQLSQETQYF. CDR3 nucleotide sequence: TGTGCCAGCAGATTAGGACAGGGGCAGTTGTCCCAAGAGACCCAGTACTTC.

The chain combines TRBV10-3 with TRBJ2-7, with TRBD1 matching over 8 bases. V lost 6 bases, J lost 2 bases, and 6 bases stayed unmatched. Looked up from germline, CDR1 is ENHRY and CDR2 is SYGVKD. The CDR3 spans 14 residues. The CDR3 region has the DNA TGTGCCATCAGAAGCCCAGGGGGCCCCTACGAGCAGTACTTC. Amino acids: CAIRSPGGPYEQYF.

The chain couples TRBV6-5 to TRBJ2-2; the D is unclear. Germline loops: CDR1 MNHEY, CDR2 SVGAGI. V gave up 5 bases and J gave up 8 bases, with 6 bases separating them. The CDR3 is 11 residues long. The CDR3 DNA reads TGTGCCAGCAGTCGGAGTGGGGAGCTGTTTTTT. Amino acid sequence: CASSRSGELFF.